These T cell receptor beta chains were read from a single sample in a study of blood T cell repertoires in COVID-19. Method: immunoSEQ multiplex PCR; TCRdb's copy keeps in-frame clones and lacks some. There are roughly 40,000 clones in the sample; roughly 92% occur only once, and 8% to 9.5% lies in the top ten. Source material: peripheral blood. These receptors were collected from a man in his forties or fifties with active COVID-19. Both conserved end residues are part of each CDR3. A D gene is named only where the DNA matches it firmly. Clone size, where shown, is once, few, many, or a class for clones that have expanded.

J gene	clone size	V gene	D gene	CDR3 DNA	CDR3 protein
TRBJ2-7	NA	TRBV5-1	TRBD1	TGCGCCAGCAGCTTGTCCCTGGTGAGACAGGGGGCCGGGGAGCAGTACTTC	CASSLSLVRQGAGEQYF
TRBJ1-4	NA	TRBV30	TRBD1	TGTGCCTGGAAACAGGACAGGGCTAATGAAAAACTGTTTTTT	CAWKQDRANEKLFF
TRBJ2-1	NA	TRBV11-2	TRBD2	TGTGCCAGCAGGCGACTAGCGGGGACCTACAATGAGCAGTTCTTC	CASRRLAGTYNEQFF
TRBJ2-5	NA	TRBV9	TRBD2	TGTGCCAGCAGCGTAGCGATTCGGGAGGGCCAGGAGACCCAGTACTTC	CASSVAIREGQETQYF
TRBJ2-7	NA	TRBV28	NA	TGTGCCAGCAGTTTGCGAGGGGGACCCTACGAGCAGTACTTC	CASSLRGGPYEQYF
TRBJ2-7	NA	TRBV7-9	NA	TGTGCCAGCAGCTTAGCTCGGGGGTCTGCAGGTGAGCAGTACTTC	CASSLARGSAGEQYF
TRBJ2-1	NA	TRBV15	NA	TGTGCCACCAGCAGCTCAGGGGGGCGGAATGAGCAGTTCTTC	CATSSSGGRNEQFF
TRBJ2-2	NA	TRBV6-1	TRBD2	TGTGCCAGCAGTGAAGCTGGCGGGAGGGCCGGGTCCGGGGAGCTGTTTTTT	CASSEAGGRAGSGELFF
TRBJ1-5	NA	TRBV7-8	TRBD1	TGTGCCAGCAGCCCGGGACAGGGAAGGGGTCAGCCCCAGCATTTT	CASSPGQGRGQPQHF
TRBJ2-3	NA	TRBV5-4	TRBD2	TGTGCCAGCAGCTTGGCCCCGGGAGGGGGGTCAGATACGCAGTATTTT	CASSLAPGGGSDTQYF
TRBJ2-2	NA	TRBV29-1	NA	TGCAGCATTAGCCGTGGCCGATCGAACACCGGGGAGCTGTTTTTT	CSISRGRSNTGELFF
TRBJ1-1	NA	TRBV28	TRBD1	TGTGCCAGCAGTTTATTCCAGGGGGCCCAGGGCACTGAAGCTTTCTTT	CASSLFQGAQGTEAFF
TRBJ2-1	NA	TRBV30	NA	TGTGCCTGGAGTGAAACAGTTGAGCAGTTCTTC	CAWSETVEQFF
TRBJ1-4	NA	TRBV2	NA	TGTGCCAGCAAGCAATCTGCAACTAATGAAAAACTGTTTTTT	CASKQSATNEKLFF
TRBJ2-4	NA	TRBV20-1	NA	TGCAGTGCCAGTAGACAAGTAGCCAAAAACATTCAGTACTTC	CSASRQVAKNIQYF
TRBJ1-5	NA	TRBV15	NA	TGTGCCACCAGCAGGGGTGGGGCCGTCCCGGAAAATCAGCCCCAGCATTTT	CATSRGGAVPENQPQHF
TRBJ2-5	NA	TRBV28	TRBD1	TGTGCCAGCAGTTTATCAGCAGGGGGCATAGAGACCCAGTACTTC	CASSLSAGGIETQYF
TRBJ1-2	NA	TRBV3-1/TRBV3-2	NA	TGTGCCAGCAGCCGCGGGGATGGCTACACCTTC	CASSRGDGYTF
TRBJ1-3	NA	TRBV7-8	NA	TGTGCCAGCAGCTGGGGGGGGCCTCGGGACACCATATATTTT	CASSWGGPRDTIYF
TRBJ2-6	NA	TRBV10-1	NA	TGCGCCAGCAGTGAGTCGAATCCAGGGGCAGTCTCTGGGGCCAACGTCCTGACTTTC	CASSESNPGAVSGANVLTF
TRBJ2-4	NA	TRBV7-8	NA	TGTGCCAGCAGCTTGATGGGGGGGCTCCAGGCCAAAAACATTCAGTACTTC	CASSLMGGLQAKNIQYF
TRBJ1-1	NA	TRBV27	TRBD1	TGTGCCAGCAGTTTTCAGGGGGTGGGGGAAACTGAAGCTTTCTTT	CASSFQGVGETEAFF
TRBJ2-1	NA	TRBV15	TRBD2	TGTGCCACCAGCAGAGCCCTTAAGACTAGCGGGGTTGGGAATGAGCAGTTCTTC	CATSRALKTSGVGNEQFF
TRBJ2-5	NA	TRBV15	NA	TGTGCCACCAGCAGAGATCCGTTTCAGTCAGGGAGGGAGACCCAGTACTTC	CATSRDPFQSGRETQYF
TRBJ2-1	NA	TRBV10-3	TRBD2	TGTGCCATCAGTTATTCGATAGGGACTAGCGAAGCCGAGCAGTTCTTC	CAISYSIGTSEAEQFF
TRBJ1-2	NA	TRBV6-5	TRBD1	TGTGCCAGCAGTCGGGACAGGGGGAACTATGGCTACACCTTC	CASSRDRGNYGYTF
TRBJ1-5	once	TRBV2	TRBD1	TGTGCCAGTGCGGACAGGGTGGATCAGCCCCAGCATTTT	CASADRVDQPQHF
TRBJ1-3	NA	TRBV5-1	NA	TGCGCCAGCAGCTTGGAAGTCAGCGTCTCTGGAAACACCATATATTTT	CASSLEVSVSGNTIYF
TRBJ2-5	NA	TRBV5-1	TRBD1	TGCGCCAGCAGCCCGGGACAGGTCAGAGAGGCCCAGTACTTC	CASSPGQVREAQYF
TRBJ2-7	NA	TRBV6-5	NA	TGTGCCAGCAGTTACTCTCGGCGGGGCTCCTACGAGCAGTACTTC	CASSYSRRGSYEQYF
TRBJ1-1	few	TRBV11-2	TRBD1	TGTGCCAGCAGCATCGACAGGGACGGTGAAGCTTTCTTT	CASSIDRDGEAFF
TRBJ1-1	NA	TRBV28	TRBD1	TGTGCCAGCAGTATCCCCGGGAGGGGGCGGGAGGCTTTCTTT	CASSIPGRGREAFF
TRBJ2-5	NA	TRBV5-6	NA	TGTGCCAGCAGCTGGCGGTTACAAGAGACCCAGTACTTC	CASSWRLQETQYF
TRBJ1-3	NA	TRBV18	NA	TGTGCCAGCTCACCTGGGCAGGCTTCCTCTGGAAACACCATATATTTT	CASSPGQASSGNTIYF
TRBJ1-1	once	TRBV11-3	NA	TGTGCCAGCAGCTTAGAACGGTGGACTGAAGCTTTCTTT	CASSLERWTEAFF
TRBJ2-7	NA	TRBV2	TRBD2	TGTGCCAGCAGTGGGACTAGCGGGATAGGGCAGTACTTC	CASSGTSGIGQYF
TRBJ1-2	NA	TRBV3-1/TRBV3-2	NA	TGTGCCAGCAGCCAAGGCGCACAGTCCTTGCAGTATGGCTACACCTTC	CASSQGAQSLQYGYTF
TRBJ2-5	NA	TRBV9	NA	TGTGCCAGCAGCTCGAGTGTGTACGGGGAATCCCAGTACTTC	CASSSSVYGESQYF
TRBJ2-7	NA	TRBV9	NA	TGTGCCAGCAGCGTAGAAAGCGTCGGCGAGCAGTACTTC	CASSVESVGEQYF
TRBJ2-5	few	TRBV7-9	TRBD1	TGTGCCAGCAGCTTCGGACAGGGGCACGGAGAGACCCAGTACTTC	CASSFGQGHGETQYF
TRBJ2-3	once	TRBV27	TRBD2	TGTGCCAGCAGTTTGGACTTGGCGGGAGTGAACACAGATACGCAGTATTTT	CASSLDLAGVNTDTQYF
TRBJ1-2	NA	TRBV15	TRBD1	TGTGCCACCAGCAGAGATGGAGGGGGCGCGGTTGGCTACACCTTC	CATSRDGGGAVGYTF
TRBJ2-2	NA	TRBV7-3	TRBD2	TGTGCCAGCAGCTCCCAGCGGGAGGGCCTCTGGGAGGCCGGGGAGCTGTTTTTT	CASSSQREGLWEAGELFF
TRBJ2-3	NA	TRBV7-9	NA	TGTGCCAGCAGCCTTTCGGGGGGCTGGGAGTATTTT	CASSLSGGWEYF
TRBJ2-3	NA	TRBV15	TRBD2	TGTGCCACCAGCAGAAAGGGGACTAGGGGTGATACGCAGTATTTT	CATSRKGTRGDTQYF
TRBJ2-2	NA	TRBV19	NA	TGTGCCACCAGAAATCCGGGTTTAAACGCGAACACCGGGGAGCTGTTTTTT	CATRNPGLNANTGELFF